The present T cell receptor beta chain was sequenced within a study of blood T cell repertoires in COVID-19. In the study overall: Samples came from the United States, Italy and Spain, spanning acute and convalescent COVID-19. The analysed material was cDNA or gDNA that came from T cells, B-cell-depleted T cells, or PBMCs.

CDR1 is SGDLS, CDR2 YYNGEE, per germline. V dropped 4 bases and J dropped 2; count of bases not matched to a gene: 6. This CDR3 has 16 amino acids. Per the authors' pipeline: Amplified reference gene primers provided the basis for estimating nucleated cell counts. This table comes from immunoSEQ multiplex PCR, and its TCRdb copy is limited to in-frame clones, with some not included. For V, J and clone size, that table is used; D and trimming come from the DNA. Counted here are roughly 140,000 clones, 81% occurring once; the ten biggest clones make up about 7.5%. This receptor was obtained from a human donor in a cohort sampled during active COVID-19. The genes are TRBV9 and TRBJ2-7, with TRBD2 identical over 13 bases. The specimen was peripheral blood. CDR3 in DNA: TGTGCCAGCAGCTCGGGACTAGCGGGACCAACCTACGAGCAGTACTTC. Protein sequence: CASSSGLAGPTYEQYF.